Below are 10 T cell receptor beta chains sequenced from a single sample in a study of blood T cell repertoires in COVID-19. Sequenced by immunoSEQ multiplex PCR; TCRdb stores in-frame clones only, minus some. The sample consists of approximately 150,000 clones, 82% of them appearing once. Sequenced input: PBMCs or T cells enriched from blood (not recorded which). The receptor set was obtained from a man aged 55 to 70 who had recovered from COVID-19.

The CDR3 is CASSLAPGMNTEAFF. The CDR3 DNA follows: TGTGCCAGCAGCTTAGCTCCAGGTATGAACACTGAAGCTTTCTTT. V is TRBV7-2 and J is TRBJ1-1; D not resolved. The CDR3 runs to 15 residues. Germline V gene sequence: CDR1 SGHTA, CDR2 FQGNSA. V lost 0 bases to trimming and J lost 0 bases, with 8 bases between them.

The chain joins TRBV28 to TRBJ2-1; D is perhaps TRBD1 (6 bases). The ends were cut back, 7 bases at V and 4 bases at J, with 11 bases in the middle. CDR3 size: 13 residues. The V gene's germline CDR1 is MDHEN and CDR2 SYDVKM. CDR3 sequence: CASNRDTYNEQFF. The DNA for the CDR3 is TGTGCCAGCAACCGGGACACGTACAATGAGCAGTTCTTC.

V gene TRBV6-5 combines with J gene TRBJ2-7, with D possibly matching TRBD2 (6 bases). With 7 bases removed from V and 3 bases from J, the gap between germline ends came to 13 bases. This CDR3 contains 13 residues. Germline V CDR1 and CDR2: MNHEY, SVGAGI. CDR3: CASTFAGRYEQYF. In DNA, the CDR3 is TGTGCCAGCACCTTCGCGGGGCGCTACGAGCAGTACTTC.

This clone was detected only once. The rearrangement joins TRBV28 to TRBJ1-6, with a tentative D call TRBD1 (6 bases). The germline V gene has CDR1 MDHEN and CDR2 SYDVKM. V was cut by 6 bases and J by 7 bases, with 28 bases left in between. The CDR3 extends over 19 amino acids. The CDR3 DNA follows: TGTGCCAGCAGGGAGAGGACAGACAGAACTCTTGGGCCAAATTCACCCCTCCACTTT. Translation gives CASRERTDRTLGPNSPLHF.

The chain links TRBV9 to TRBJ1-2; 11 positions agree with TRBD1. Germline V gives CDR1 SGDLS, CDR2 YYNGEE. Unmatched junction bases numbered 0, after V lost 0 bases and J lost 2 bases. The CDR3 is 15 residues long. For the CDR3, the DNA is TGTGCCAGCAGCGTAGGGACAGGGGGCAACTATGGCTACACCTTC. Protein: CASSVGTGGNYGYTF.

V gene TRBV28 combines with J gene TRBJ2-1, with D unclear. The V gene's germline CDR1 is MDHEN and CDR2 SYDVKM. Trimming took off 4 bases at V and 0 bases at J, with 16 bases between the two ends. The CDR3 has 17 residues. The CDR3 nucleotides are TGTGCCAGCAGTTCCCCCCGTGAAGCGAGCTCCTACAATGAGCAGTTCTTC. This gives the protein CASSSPREASSYNEQFF.

The rearrangement joins TRBV6-1 to TRBJ1-2; no definite D call. The CDR3 is 13 amino acids. Germline V gives CDR1 MNHNS, CDR2 SASEGT. Deletions cut 0 bases from V and 7 bases from J, with 9 bases between. The CDR3 DNA reads TGTGCCAGCAGTGAAGCACGGGAGTTTGGCTACACCTTC. Its translation: CASSEAREFGYTF.

This clone has just one count. The chain uses TRBV9 and TRBJ2-7; 10 bases are shared with TRBD2. Germline trimming cut 0 bases from V and 6 bases from J; bases unmatched to any gene: 3. This CDR3 region has 14 residues. CDR1 is SGDLS, CDR2 YYNGEE, per germline. The CDR3 is CASSVGLAGVEQYF. DNA of the CDR3: TGTGCCAGCAGCGTAGGGCTAGCGGGAGTCGAGCAGTACTTC.

The rearrangement uses TRBV15 and TRBJ2-3, with 7 bases that match TRBD1. V shed 5 bases, J shed 4 bases, and the junction held 12 bases outside the gene matches. The germline gives CDR1 LNHNV, CDR2 YYDKDF (reference sequence). The CDR3 runs 16 residues. This chain's CDR3 is CATSDPDREGSDTQYF. In DNA form, the CDR3 reads TGTGCCACCAGCGATCCTGACAGGGAAGGTTCAGATACGCAGTATTTT.

The genes are TRBV5-1 and TRBJ2-7, with 10 bases fitting TRBD2. V lost 1 base, J lost 4 bases, and 5 bases stayed unmatched. The CDR3 length is 15 residues. Germline loops: CDR1 SGHRS, CDR2 YFSETQ. Written as DNA, the CDR3 is TGCGCCAGCAGCTTGACTAGCGGGATCGCGTACGAGCAGTACTTC. It codes for CASSLTSGIAYEQYF. Drawing the rest from reference TRBV5-1 and TRBJ2-7, the complete variable domain is KAGVTQTPRYLIKTRGQQVTLSCSPISGHRSVSWYQQTPGQGLQFLFEYFSETQRNKGNFPGRFSGRQFSNSRSEMNVSTLELGDSALYLCASSLTSGIAYEQYFGPGTRLTVT.